The 11 T cell receptor beta chains listed next were all sequenced from one sample in a study of blood T cell repertoires in COVID-19. Profiled with immunoSEQ multiplex PCR; TCRdb holds only in-frame clones, not every one. The data hold some 140,000 clones, with under 85% observed a single time. Input material: peripheral blood. These receptor sequences come from a man in his sixties with COVID-19, enrolled during active disease.

The CDR3, as DNA: TGTGCCAGCAGCGGCGACAGGAACACTGAAGCTTTCTTT. Translating gives CASSGDRNTEAFF. The rearrangement uses TRBV5-4 and TRBJ1-1; D perhaps matches TRBD1 (5 bases). The CDR3 runs to 13 residues. Trimming took 4 bases from V and 1 from J, leaving 8 bases between them. Germline CDR1 is SGHNT and CDR2 is YYREEE (reference sequence). The complete variable domain, with remaining parts taken from reference TRBV5-4 and TRBJ1-1, reads ETGVTQSPTHLIKTRGQQVTLRCSSQSGHNTVSWYQQALGQGPQFIFQYYREEENGRGNFPPRFSGLQFPNYSSELNVNALELDDSALYLCASSGDRNTEAFFGQGTRLTVV.

This chain links TRBV24-1 with TRBJ2-5; no firm D call. Trimming shortened V by 3 bases and J by 7 bases, and 8 bases separated the two germline ends. The germline CDR1 and CDR2 sequences are KGHDR and SFDVKD. This CDR3 has 12 residues. CDR3 in amino acids: CATSDPLGTQYF. As DNA, the CDR3 is TGTGCCACCAGTGATCCCCTAGGGACCCAGTACTTC.

The V call is TRBV6-5, the J call TRBJ2-1, with 10 bases lining up with TRBD1. CDR3 length: 13 residues. CDR1 MNHEY and CDR2 SVGAGI come from the germline V gene. V shed 11 bases, J shed 3 bases, and the junction held 4 bases outside the gene matches. This chain's CDR3 is CASRTGGYNEQFF. DNA for the CDR3: TGTGCCTCAAGGACAGGGGGCTACAATGAGCAGTTCTTC.

The chain has TRBV28 and TRBJ1-6, with D perhaps TRBD1 (5 bases). This CDR3 comprises 14 residues. The germline V gene encodes CDR1 MDHEN and CDR2 SYDVKM. V lost 5 bases and J lost 10, with 15 bases in between. CDR3 loop: CASSTGSFGSPLHF. CDR3 bases: TGTGCCAGCAGTACAGGCAGTTTCGGATCACCCCTCCACTTT.

This chain links TRBV10-3 with TRBJ1-5; no definite D call. V dropped 2 bases and J dropped 4 bases, with 12 bases sitting between them. This CDR3 is built from 15 residues. Germline V gene lookup returns CDR1 ENHRY and CDR2 SYGVKD. In DNA, the CDR3 is TGTGCCATCAGTGAGGACATTGCCAAGAATCAGCCCCAGCATTTT. Translation: CAISEDIAKNQPQHF.

The J gene is TRBJ2-5, the V gene TRBV6-6, with D hard to call. The CDR3 is made up of 12 amino acids. Looked up from germline, CDR1 is MNHNY and CDR2 is SVGAGI (reference sequence). V was clipped by 11 bases and J by 4 bases, with 14 bases between them. CDR3 in DNA: TGTGCCGCCGCGTCAATTGGAGAGACCCAGTACTTC. Protein: CAAASIGETQYF.

The chain is built from TRBV7-2 and TRBJ2-5; 12 nucleotides line up with TRBD2. V trimming: 11 bases; J trimming: 1 base; junction bases outside the gene matches: 8. This CDR3 comprises 15 residues. Germline assignment: CDR1 SGHTA and CDR2 FQGNSA. CDR3: CASRLAGEIQETQYF. CDR3 coding DNA: TGTGCCTCACGACTAGCGGGGGAGATCCAAGAGACCCAGTACTTC.

This clone was picked up a small number of times. This chain connects TRBV7-2 to TRBJ1-2; D perhaps matches TRBD1 (6 bases). Trimming stripped 11 bases from V and 0 bases from J, with 10 bases between. The CDR3 has 12 residues. CDR1 and CDR2 from the germline V gene are SGHTA and FQGNSA. DNA for the CDR3: TGTGCCGGGGGGGCCACTAACTATGGCTACACCTTC. Its translation: CAGGATNYGYTF.

The V and J genes are TRBV14 and TRBJ1-1; TRBD1 matches at 9 bases. This CDR3 has 14 residues. Germline lookup yields CDR1 SGHDN and CDR2 FVKESK. V was clipped by 3 bases and J by 11 bases; unmatched bases: 10. The CDR3 nucleotides are TGTGCCAGCAGCCAGTCCGGGACAGGGCCCGTGGCTTTCTTT. Protein sequence: CASSQSGTGPVAFF.

This sequence joins TRBV28 and TRBJ1-2; no reliable D call. CDR3 length: 14 residues. Trimming pared 6 bases from V and 8 bases from J, leaving 19 bases between. CDR1 MDHEN and CDR2 SYDVKM come from the germline V gene. The CDR3 reads CASRYSPDPRGYTF. CDR3 in DNA: TGTGCCAGCAGGTATTCGCCCGACCCGAGGGGCTACACCTTC.

J is TRBJ2-1 and V is TRBV9; 7 bases fit TRBD2. This CDR3 is 16 amino acids long. Germline loops: CDR1 SGDLS, CDR2 YYNGEE. The junction had 10 bases not matched to a gene; V was cut back by 0 bases and J by 7 bases. CDR3 loop: CASSVEYGGRVNEQFF. As DNA, the CDR3 is TGTGCCAGCAGCGTAGAGTATGGCGGGAGAGTAAATGAGCAGTTCTTC. Together with reference TRBV9 and TRBJ2-1, the CDR3 gives the full variable domain: DSGVTQTPKHLITATGQRVTLRCSPRSGDLSVYWYQQSLDQGLQFLIQYYNGEERAKGNILERFSAQQFPDLHSELNLSSLELGDSALYFCASSVEYGGRVNEQFFGPGTRLTVL.